The 28 T cell receptor beta chains listed next were all sequenced from one sample in a study of blood T cell repertoires in COVID-19. Data came from immunoSEQ multiplex PCR; TCRdb stores just in-frame clones and leaves some out. The sample carries around 250,000 clones, nearly 85% recorded once. Sequenced: peripheral blood. The receptors derive from a human donor in a cohort sampled during active COVID-19.

The chain combines TRBV6-5 with TRBJ2-5; the match to TRBD2 covers 11 bases. CDR3 length: 13 amino acids. The V gene end was trimmed by 8 bases and the J gene end by 7 bases; junction bases not matched to a gene: 6. In germline, CDR1 is MNHEY, CDR2 SVGAGI. DNA for the CDR3: TGTGCCAGCGGCACCGGACTAGCGGGGACCCAGTACTTC. Protein sequence: CASGTGLAGTQYF.

V gene TRBV5-1 combines with J gene TRBJ2-1, with D possibly TRBD2 on 5 matching bases. V lost 1 base, J lost 7 bases, and 12 bases lay in between. The CDR3 sequence is 14 residues long. In germline, CDR1 is SGHRS, CDR2 YFSETQ. The DNA for the CDR3 is TGCGCCAGCAGCTTGTGGGCTGGGGAGAATGAGCAGTTCTTC. As protein: CASSLWAGENEQFF.

V usage is TRBV5-1 and J usage is TRBJ1-1; weak D call: TRBD1 (5 bases). Trimming cost V 2 bases and J 6 bases, with 17 bases left between them. The CDR3 has 15 residues. From germline, CDR1 is SGHRS and CDR2 YFSETQ. The CDR3 here is CASSFDQGKGSEAFF. The CDR3 DNA is TGCGCCAGCAGCTTCGACCAGGGAAAAGGTTCTGAAGCTTTCTTT.

V is TRBV5-1 and J is TRBJ2-6, with 9 bases aligning to TRBD1. The CDR3 sequence is 19 residues long. The germline CDR1 and CDR2 sequences are SGHRS and YFSETQ. Germline trimming cut 0 bases from V and 2 bases from J; bases unmatched to any gene: 9. The CDR3 is CASSLATGTGSAGANVLTF. CDR3 sequence (DNA): TGCGCCAGCAGCTTGGCCACCGGGACAGGGTCTGCTGGGGCCAACGTCCTGACTTTC.

The chain has TRBV4-3 and TRBJ1-2, with D possibly TRBD1 on 5 matching bases. The CDR3 runs to 15 residues. The ends were cut back, 1 base at V and 6 bases at J, with 15 bases in the middle. CDR1 and CDR2 from the germline V gene are LGHNA and YSLEER. In nucleotides, the CDR3 is TGCGCCAGCAGCCAAGTGTCAGGGCTTAATCATGGCTACACCTTC. This codes for CASSQVSGLNHGYTF.

CDR3 protein: CASTGGQYEQYF. CDR3 DNA: TGTGCCAGCACCGGCGGGCAATACGAGCAGTACTTC. The J gene is TRBJ2-7, the V gene TRBV6-5, with D possibly TRBD2 on 5 matching bases. CDR1 is MNHEY, CDR2 SVGAGI, per germline. The CDR3 contains 12 residues. V dropped 7 bases and J dropped 4 bases, with 11 bases sitting between them.

For this clone: Different DNA sequences within this sample yield the same CDR3. This chain uses TRBV2 with TRBJ1-2; tentatively, D is TRBD1 (6 bases). This CDR3 is built from 14 residues. V was cut by 6 bases and J by 0 bases, with 11 bases left in between. Germline CDR1 reads SNHLY; CDR2 reads FYNNEI. CDR3 bases: TGTGCCAGCAGCGCGGACAGTTCTAACTATGGCTACACCTTC. Residues: CASSADSSNYGYTF.

The V gene is TRBV12-3 or TRBV12-4, the J gene TRBJ1-2, with D perhaps matching TRBD1 (5 bases). This CDR3 comprises 13 residues. The V end was cut by 7 bases, the J end by 6 bases, with 15 bases between. Here the CDR3 DNA reads TGTGCCAGCACCGAACTCCCGGGGGATGGCTACACCTTC. Translating gives CASTELPGDGYTF.

This clone was observed a few times. This rearrangement joins TRBV11-2 to TRBJ2-6; D unresolved. The CDR3 is 15 residues long. Trimming shortened V by 2 bases and J by 0 bases, and 5 bases separated the two germline ends. CDR1 is SGHAT, CDR2 FQNNGV, per germline. The CDR3 here is CASSLFVSGANVLTF. The CDR3, as DNA: TGTGCCAGCAGCTTATTCGTCTCTGGGGCCAACGTCCTGACTTTC. The full variable domain, in which reference TRBV11-2 and TRBJ2-6 provide the parts outside the CDR3, is EAGVAQSPRYKIIEKRQSVAFWCNPISGHATLYWYQQILGQGPKLLIQFQNNGVVDDSQLPKDRFSAERLKGVDSTLKIQPAKLEDSAVYLCASSLFVSGANVLTFGAGSRLTVL.

The V gene is TRBV11-2, the J gene TRBJ2-2; 8 nucleotides align to TRBD1. V lost 5 bases, J lost 7 bases, and 6 bases stayed unmatched. This CDR3 has 14 amino acids. In germline, CDR1 is SGHAT, CDR2 FQNNGV. The CDR3 sequence is CASSPRQGIGELFF. For the CDR3, the DNA is TGTGCCAGCAGCCCCCGACAGGGGATCGGGGAGCTGTTTTTT. Looking up the rest from reference TRBV11-2 and TRBJ2-2 gives the full variable domain: EAGVAQSPRYKIIEKRQSVAFWCNPISGHATLYWYQQILGQGPKLLIQFQNNGVVDDSQLPKDRFSAERLKGVDSTLKIQPAKLEDSAVYLCASSPRQGIGELFFGEGSRLTVL.

The chain is built from TRBV6-2 or TRBV6-3 and TRBJ1-5, with D unclear. CDR1 and CDR2 from the germline V gene are MNHEY and SVGEGT. The V end was cut by 6 bases, the J end by 2 bases, with 20 bases between. This CDR3 comprises 17 residues. CDR3 bases: TGTGCCAGCAGCCCTCAATTCCGGGGAAGGGGCAATCAGCCCCAGCATTTT. Amino acid sequence: CASSPQFRGRGNQPQHF.

CDR3 nucleotides: TGTGCCAGCAATAGGGGTGGGGATGGCTACACCTTC. Its translation: CASNRGGDGYTF. The chain combines TRBV13 with TRBJ1-2, with D possibly TRBD1 on 5 matching bases. The CDR3 has 12 amino acids. CDR1 is PRHDT and CDR2 is FYEKMQ in the germline V gene (reference sequence). The ends were cut back, 7 bases at V and 6 bases at J, with 12 bases in the middle.

J is TRBJ2-7 and V is TRBV11-3; 14 nucleotides agree with TRBD2. CDR1 and CDR2 from the germline V gene are SGHNT and YENEEA. J gave up 5 bases and V 5 bases, and 8 bases lay outside the gene matches. This CDR3 contains 16 residues. CDR3: CASSKDGTSGSDEQYF. The CDR3 coding sequence is TGTGCCAGCAGCAAGGACGGGACTAGCGGGAGCGACGAGCAGTACTTC.

This clone was seen just once. The rearrangement uses TRBV10-3 and TRBJ1-2, with a tentative D call TRBD1 (5 bases). V shed 2 bases and J shed 4 bases, with 14 bases lying between them. The CDR3 consists of 15 residues. CDR1 and CDR2 from the germline V gene are ENHRY and SYGVKD. DNA of the CDR3: TGTGCCATCAGTGAGCCAAGACAGCCCCCCTATGGCTACACCTTC. This gives the protein CAISEPRQPPYGYTF.

This rearrangement joins TRBV25-1 to TRBJ1-4; D perhaps matches TRBD1 (5 bases). This CDR3 has 15 amino acids. The V and J ends lost 6 bases and 0 bases respectively, with 11 bases between them. Looked up from germline, CDR1 is MGHDK and CDR2 is SYGVNS. The CDR3 nucleotides are TGTGCCAGCAGCCGGCAGGGCGCAACTAATGAAAAACTGTTTTTT. This encodes CASSRQGATNEKLFF. Using reference TRBV25-1 and TRBJ1-4 for the parts outside the CDR3, the full variable domain is EADIYQTPRYLVIGTGKKITLECSQTMGHDKMYWYQQDPGMELHLIHYSYGVNSTEKGDLSSESTVSRIRTEHFPLTLESARPSHTSQYLCASSRQGATNEKLFFGSGTQLSVL.

The rearrangement joins TRBV5-4 to TRBJ1-6; D ambiguous. With 0 bases removed from V and 0 bases from J, the gap between germline ends came to 7 bases. Per the germline V gene, CDR1 is SGHNT and CDR2 is YYREEE (reference sequence). The CDR3 runs 16 residues. The CDR3 coding sequence is TGTGCCAGCAGCTTGGCCGAGAGCTCCTATAATTCACCCCTCCACTTT. The encoded protein is CASSLAESSYNSPLHF.

The CDR3 bases are TGTGCCAGCAGCGCGGGGGGGCGCGGTTTGAACTATGGCTACACCTTC. Translating gives CASSAGGRGLNYGYTF. The V gene is TRBV11-1, the J gene TRBJ1-2, with D possibly matching TRBD1 (6 bases). There are 16 residues in the CDR3. Between the trimmed V and J ends, which lost 5 bases and 2 bases, there was a span of 18 bases. From germline, CDR1 is SGHAT and CDR2 FQDESV (reference sequence).

The chain joins TRBV5-4 to TRBJ1-2; D is uncertain. Germline V lookup: CDR1 SGHNT, CDR2 YYREEE (reference sequence). The CDR3 has 15 residues. Trimming removed 0 bases at V and 7 bases at J, with 16 bases between. The CDR3 region has the DNA TGTGCCAGCAGCTTGGGGGCAACGAAACTAGGTGGCTACACCTTC. Its translation is CASSLGATKLGGYTF.

The rearrangement joins TRBV25-1 to TRBJ2-7; D is perhaps TRBD1 (6 bases). The CDR3 is made up of 13 amino acids. CDR1 is MGHDK, CDR2 SYGVNS, per germline. V was cut by 3 bases and J by 5 bases, with 11 bases left in between. The chain's CDR3 is CASSEAGAHEQYF. The CDR3 bases are TGTGCCAGCAGTGAGGCAGGGGCCCACGAGCAGTACTTC.

In DNA form, the CDR3 reads TGTGCCAGCAGCCAAGGGCTAGCGGGAGGAGGCGAGCAGTACTTC. This gives the protein CASSQGLAGGGEQYF. This sequence joins TRBV3-1 (or the pseudogene TRBV3-2) and TRBJ2-7; 11 bases match TRBD2. Germline values: CDR1 LGHDT, CDR2 YNNKEL (reference sequence). The CDR3 is made up of 15 amino acids. V was clipped by 1 base and J by 6 bases; unmatched bases: 5.

The J gene is TRBJ2-1, the V gene TRBV27; the match to TRBD2 covers 9 bases. CDR1 and CDR2 from the germline V gene are MNHEY and SMNVEV (reference sequence). The CDR3 is made up of 15 amino acids. J lost 7 bases, V lost 3 bases, and 7 bases had no gene match. The CDR3 sequence is CASSFSSGTFNEQFF. As DNA, the CDR3 is TGTGCCAGCAGTTTTTCTAGCGGGACGTTTAATGAGCAGTTCTTC.

The chain joins TRBV19 to TRBJ2-3, with D possibly matching TRBD2 (6 bases). V was shortened by 7 bases and J by 0 bases, with 14 bases between the two germline ends. This CDR3 has 15 amino acids. Germline loops: CDR1 LNHDA, CDR2 SQIVND (reference sequence). CDR3 coding DNA: TGTGCCAGTACGGAGGCGGGAACTAGCACAGATACGCAGTATTTT. Translation: CASTEAGTSTDTQYF.

In DNA form, the CDR3 reads TGTGCCAGTACTCCGGGTTTCGGAAGCAATCAGCCCCAGCATTTT. It codes for CASTPGFGSNQPQHF. This chain connects TRBV19 to TRBJ1-5; no definite D call. CDR3 length: 15 amino acids. CDR1 LNHDA and CDR2 SQIVND come from the germline V gene (reference sequence). V was cut by 7 bases and J by 1 base, with 14 bases left in between.

The chain is built from TRBV11-2 and TRBJ1-2, with TRBD1 matching 10 bases. The V segment lost 6 bases and the J segment 6 bases; nucleotides outside the gene matches: 4. The CDR3 consists of 13 residues. Germline V gene sequence: CDR1 SGHAT, CDR2 FQNNGV. The CDR3 coding sequence is TGTGCCAGCAGACGGGGGACAGGGGATGGCTACACCTTC. It specifies CASRRGTGDGYTF.

The gene calls are TRBV15 and TRBJ1-2; D unresolved. This CDR3 contains 14 residues. Germline V CDR1 and CDR2: LNHNV, YYDKDF (reference sequence). V dropped 0 bases and J dropped 3 bases, with 8 bases sitting between them. CDR3 in amino acids: CATSRDLGDYGYTF. CDR3 DNA sequence: TGTGCCACCAGCAGAGATCTAGGTGACTATGGCTACACCTTC.

This rearrangement joins TRBV6-2 or TRBV6-3 to TRBJ2-7, with 8 bases lining up with TRBD1. V shed 6 bases, J shed 0 bases, and the junction held 7 bases outside the gene matches. CDR1 and CDR2 from the germline V gene are MNHEY and SVGEGT. The CDR3 has 15 residues. DNA of the CDR3: TGTGCCAGCAGACCTACAGGGGGGAGCTCCTACGAGCAGTACTTC. Its translation: CASRPTGGSSYEQYF.

The rearrangement links TRBV4-1 to TRBJ2-1; 7 bases are a match to TRBD2. The CDR3 runs 16 residues. V shed 0 bases, J shed 8 bases, and the junction held 10 bases outside the gene matches. Germline V CDR1 and CDR2: MGHRA, YSYEKL. For the CDR3, the DNA is TGCGCCAGCAGCCAAGAAGGCGGGGGAAATTGGGATGAGCAGTTCTTC. Its protein product is CASSQEGGGNWDEQFF.

The chain links TRBV5-1 to TRBJ2-7; D possibly corresponds to TRBD2 (6 bases). The CDR3 is 14 residues long. Germline CDR1 SGHRS, CDR2 YFSETQ. Trimming shortened V by 1 base and J by 2 bases, and 10 bases separated the two germline ends. The CDR3 DNA follows: TGCGCCAGCAGCTTGCCGCGGGACCCCTACGAGCAGTACTTC. Translated: CASSLPRDPYEQYF.